One and the same sample provided the 14 T cell receptor beta chains below, sequenced in a study of blood T cell repertoires in COVID-19. TCRdb's copy holds only in-frame clones and misses some; the assay was immunoSEQ multiplex PCR. The repertoire includes under 350,000 clones, over 80% of them detected once, and about 4.9% sits in the top ten. The specimen was peripheral blood. Every receptor here comes from a man aged 55 to 70 who had recovered from COVID-19.

This sequence joins TRBV30 and TRBJ1-5, with D perhaps matching TRBD1 (5 bases). Trimming left V 2 bases short and J 1 base short, with 9 bases between. The CDR3 has 14 amino acids. Germline CDR1 reads GTSNPN; CDR2 reads SVGIG (reference sequence). The CDR3 DNA follows: TGTGCCTGGAGTTACAGGTCCAGCAATCAGCCCCAGCATTTT. It is translated as CAWSYRSSNQPQHF.

This clone has a single count. V and J are TRBV5-4 and TRBJ2-3; 12 bases are shared with TRBD2. CDR3 size: 17 residues. From germline, CDR1 is SGHNT and CDR2 YYREEE (reference sequence). The V segment lost 4 bases and the J segment 2 bases; nucleotides outside the gene matches: 8. In DNA, the CDR3 is TGTGCCAGCAGCCCAGGACTAGCGGGGACCTACACAGATACGCAGTATTTT. This sequence encodes CASSPGLAGTYTDTQYF.

The sample holds one count of this clone. The CDR3 region has the DNA TGTGCCACCAGCCGGGACAGGGTCGCAGATACGCAGTATTTT. This translates into CATSRDRVADTQYF. This rearrangement joins TRBV15 to TRBJ2-3; 9 bases match TRBD1. With 5 bases clipped from V and 4 bases from J, the junction kept 4 bases outside the gene matches. Germline loops: CDR1 LNHNV, CDR2 YYDKDF (reference sequence). The CDR3 totals 14 residues.

The V and J genes are TRBV3-1 (or the pseudogene TRBV3-2) and TRBJ2-7; TRBD1 agrees at 7 bases. V lost 4 bases to trimming and J lost 1 base; unmatched junction nucleotides: 4. The CDR3 length is 14 residues. Germline loops: CDR1 LGHDT, CDR2 YNNKEL (reference sequence). CDR3 region: CASSPWDRSYEQYF. The CDR3 region has the DNA TGTGCCAGCAGCCCGTGGGACAGATCCTACGAGCAGTACTTC.

This rearrangement joins TRBV28 to TRBJ1-6; no firm D call. Germline CDR1 is MDHEN and CDR2 is SYDVKM. Trimming removed 7 bases from V and 7 bases from J, with 8 bases in between. The CDR3 contains 12 residues. DNA for the CDR3: TGTGCCAGCAAAGCGGCAAATTCACCCCTCCACTTT. Amino acid sequence: CASKAANSPLHF. Full variable domain (outside the CDR3, taken from reference TRBV28 and TRBJ1-6): DVKVTQSSRYLVKRTGEKVFLECVQDMDHENMFWYRQDPGLGLRLIYFSYDVKMKEKGDIPEGYSVSREKKERFSLILESASTNQTSMYLCASKAANSPLHFGNGTRLTVT.

V usage is TRBV6-5 and J usage is TRBJ2-3; 8 nucleotides align to TRBD1. The length of the CDR3 is 15 residues. The V gene end was trimmed by 6 bases and the J gene end by 4 bases; junction bases not matched to a gene: 9. Germline values: CDR1 MNHEY, CDR2 SVGAGI. This CDR3 reads CASRAQGATADTQYF. CDR3 bases: TGTGCCAGCAGAGCCCAGGGGGCGACCGCAGATACGCAGTATTTT.

This chain joins TRBV5-4 and TRBJ1-1; 8 bases are shared with TRBD1. Trimming cost V 3 bases and J 1 base; bases outside gene matches: 2. This CDR3 is 14 amino acids long. Germline V gene sequence: CDR1 SGHNT, CDR2 YYREEE (reference sequence). CDR3 nucleotides: TGTGCCAGCAGCTACGGGACAGGGAACACTGAAGCTTTCTTT. Encoded protein: CASSYGTGNTEAFF. The full variable domain, in which reference TRBV5-4 and TRBJ1-1 provide the parts outside the CDR3, is ETGVTQSPTHLIKTRGQQVTLRCSSQSGHNTVSWYQQALGQGPQFIFQYYREEENGRGNFPPRFSGLQFPNYSSELNVNALELDDSALYLCASSYGTGNTEAFFGQGTRLTVV.

DNA of the CDR3: TGCAGCGTTACAGGAAGTGTTACAGATACGCAGTATTTT. It encodes CSVTGSVTDTQYF. The chain couples TRBV29-1 to TRBJ2-3; perhaps TRBD1 as D (5 bases). This CDR3 has 13 amino acids. The germline V gene encodes CDR1 SQVTM and CDR2 ANQGSEA. The ends were cut back, 5 bases at V and 3 bases at J, with 12 bases in the middle.

J is TRBJ1-4 and V is TRBV4-1; 7 bases agree with TRBD1. Germline V lookup: CDR1 MGHRA, CDR2 YSYEKL. The V gene end was trimmed by 2 bases and the J gene end by 9 bases; junction bases not matched to a gene: 6. The CDR3 contains 14 residues. The CDR3 loop is CASSQTRDSQKLFF. The CDR3 DNA is TGCGCCAGCAGCCAAACCCGGGACAGCCAAAAACTGTTTTTT.

CDR3 in DNA: TGTGCCAGCAGCAAAGGGGGGGGAGGGCCCTCCTACAATGAGCAGTTCTTC. It yields the protein CASSKGGGGPSYNEQFF. The gene calls are TRBV21-1 and TRBJ2-1; the table's D call, TRBD2, was not checked against the DNA. TRBV21-1 is marked as a pseudogene. CDR3 length: 17 amino acids.

This chain joins TRBV6-5 and TRBJ1-2; TRBD1 aligns across 9 bases. V lost 4 bases, J lost 3 bases, and 6 bases stayed unmatched. This CDR3 has 15 amino acids. Germline loops: CDR1 MNHEY, CDR2 SVGAGI. The CDR3, as DNA: TGTGCCAGCAGTTCGGGACAGGGTTTCTACTATGGCTACACCTTC. Amino acid sequence: CASSSGQGFYYGYTF.

As concerns this clone: This could be a read error, since a much larger clone is one nucleotide away. The rearrangement links TRBV7-9 to TRBJ1-1; 7 positions agree with TRBD1. The CDR3 has 14 residues. CDR1 SEHNR and CDR2 FQNEAQ come from the germline V gene (reference sequence). V gave up 6 bases and J gave up 1 base; unmatched junction bases: 5. The CDR3 region has the DNA TGTGCCAGCAGAAACAGGGGTCCGAACACTGAAGCTTTCTTT. It codes for CASRNRGPNTEAFF.

The chain employs TRBV13 and TRBJ2-7, with 8 bases lining up with TRBD1. V shed 5 bases, J shed 3 bases, and the junction held 6 bases outside the gene matches. CDR1 is PRHDT and CDR2 is FYEKMQ in the germline V gene (reference sequence). This CDR3 has 14 residues. This CDR3 is CASSITGGNYEQYF. The CDR3 DNA is TGTGCCAGCAGCATTACAGGGGGTAACTACGAGCAGTACTTC.

The chain recombines TRBV5-6 with TRBJ1-1; D is ambiguous. The CDR3 is made up of 12 amino acids. V lost 0 bases and J lost 5, with 5 bases in between. From germline, CDR1 is SGHDT and CDR2 YYEEEE. The CDR3 loop is CASSLGRTEAFF. Here the CDR3 DNA reads TGTGCCAGCAGCTTGGGGCGGACTGAAGCTTTCTTT.